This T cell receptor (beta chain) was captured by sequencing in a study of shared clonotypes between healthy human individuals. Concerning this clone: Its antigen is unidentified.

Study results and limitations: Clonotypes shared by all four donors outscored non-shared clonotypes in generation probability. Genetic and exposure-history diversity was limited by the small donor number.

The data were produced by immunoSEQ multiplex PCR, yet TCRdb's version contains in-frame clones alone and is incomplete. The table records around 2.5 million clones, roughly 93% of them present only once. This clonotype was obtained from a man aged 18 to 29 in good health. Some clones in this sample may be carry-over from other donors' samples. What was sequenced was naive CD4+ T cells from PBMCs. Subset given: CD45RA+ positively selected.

The CDR3 loop reads CASTSSRYTEAFF. The CDR3 DNA is TGTGCCAGCACCAGCAGCAGGTACACTGAAGCTTTCTTT. The rearrangement links TRBV28 to TRBJ1-1; D gene uncertain. Germline V gives CDR1 MDHEN, CDR2 SYDVKM. CDR3 length equals 13 residues. V gave up 7 bases and J gave up 3 bases, with 12 bases separating them.